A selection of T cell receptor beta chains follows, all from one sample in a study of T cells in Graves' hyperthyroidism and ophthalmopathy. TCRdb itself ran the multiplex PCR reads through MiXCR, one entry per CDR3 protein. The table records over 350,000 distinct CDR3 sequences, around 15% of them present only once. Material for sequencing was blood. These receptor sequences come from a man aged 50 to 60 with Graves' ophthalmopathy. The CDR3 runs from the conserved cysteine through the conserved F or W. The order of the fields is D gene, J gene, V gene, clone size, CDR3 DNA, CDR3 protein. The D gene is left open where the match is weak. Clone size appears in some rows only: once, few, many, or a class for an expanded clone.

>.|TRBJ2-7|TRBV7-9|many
TGTGCCAGCAGCTTACCCAGGGGGGGGGACGAGCAGTACTTC
CASSLPRGGDEQYF
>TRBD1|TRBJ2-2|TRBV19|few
TGTGCCAGTAAAAGACAGGGGACTTCGAACACCGGGGAGCTGTTTTTT
CASKRQGTSNTGELFF
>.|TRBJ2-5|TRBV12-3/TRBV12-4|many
TGTGCCAGCAGTTTTGGGACGGCGGAGACCCAGTACTTC
CASSFGTAETQYF
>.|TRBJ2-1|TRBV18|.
TGTGCCAGCTCACCGGGACTGCTCAATGAGCAGTTCTTC
CASSPGLLNEQFF
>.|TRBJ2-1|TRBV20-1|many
TGCAGTGCTAGAGGTGGGAGAGGGATTGAGCAGTTCTTC
CSARGGRGIEQFF
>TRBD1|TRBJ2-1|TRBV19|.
TGTGCCAGTAGCCCGACAGGGACGCCAAACAATGAGCAGTTCTTC
CASSPTGTPNNEQFF
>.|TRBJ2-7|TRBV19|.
TGTGCCAGTAGTATTCGCGACTACGAGCAGTACTTC
CASSIRDYEQYF
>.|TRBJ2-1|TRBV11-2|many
TGTGCCAGCAGCCCAGTGAGGGGGGAAAGCTCCTACAATGAGCAGTTCTTC
CASSPVRGESSYNEQFF
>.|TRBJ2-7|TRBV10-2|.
TGCGCCAGCAGCCTACCGGGACGATCCTACGAGCAGTACTTC
CASSLPGRSYEQYF
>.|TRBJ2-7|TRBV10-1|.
TGCGCCAGCAGTGAGTCGAAAGAGCAGTACTTC
CASSESKEQYF
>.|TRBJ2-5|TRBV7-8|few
TGTGCCAGCAGCTTTGGGAAATCAGAGACCCAGTACTTC
CASSFGKSETQYF
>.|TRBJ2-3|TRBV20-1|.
TGCAGTGCCCGAACTAGGGGAATAAGGCAGTATTTT
CSARTRGIRQYF
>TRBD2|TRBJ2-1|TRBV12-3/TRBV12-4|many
TGTGCCAGCAGTTTAGCTGGCGGGAGGAGGGATGAGCAGTTCTTC
CASSLAGGRRDEQFF
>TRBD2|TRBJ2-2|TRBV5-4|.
TGTGCCAGCAGCTTAAAGACTAGCGGGAGTTTGTCCGGGGAGCTGTTTTTT
CASSLKTSGSLSGELFF
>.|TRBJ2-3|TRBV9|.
TGTGCCAGCAGCGTAGACGGCGGGATGGATACGCAGTATTTT
CASSVDGGMDTQYF
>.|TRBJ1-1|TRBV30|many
TGTGCCTGGGCCGGAGGGAGAGGAGCTTTCTTT
CAWAGGRGAFF
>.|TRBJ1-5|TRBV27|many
TGTGCCAGCAGTTTATCCATAGGGGTTGGCCAGCCCCAGCATTTT
CASSLSIGVGQPQHF
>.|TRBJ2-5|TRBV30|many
TGTGCCTGGAGTGCGAGGAGGGAGACCCAGTACTTC
CAWSARRETQYF
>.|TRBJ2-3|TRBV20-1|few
TGCAGTGCTAGAGAGGCAGGGCGAGGCACAGATACGCAGTATTTT
CSAREAGRGTDTQYF
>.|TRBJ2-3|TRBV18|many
TGTGCCAGCTCAAGGAACAGGCGCACAGATACGCAGTATTTT
CASSRNRRTDTQYF
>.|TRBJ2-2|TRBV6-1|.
TGTGCCAGCAGTCCCCTCCCCGGACAGAGAAGGAACACCGGGGAGCTGTTTTTT
CASSPLPGQRRNTGELFF
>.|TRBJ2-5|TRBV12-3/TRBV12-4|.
TGTGCCAGCGAACGGGGCCAGGGCGAGACCCAGTACTTC
CASERGQGETQYF
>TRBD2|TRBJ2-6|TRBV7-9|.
TGTGCCAGCAGTTCGGGCGGGAGAGGTGGGGCCAACGTCCTGACTTTC
CASSSGGRGGANVLTF
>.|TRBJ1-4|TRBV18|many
TGTGCCAGCTCACCAACGGATTTGGGACGGATTAATGAAAAACTGTTTTTT
CASSPTDLGRINEKLFF
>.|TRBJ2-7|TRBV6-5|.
TGTGCCAGCAGTTACACCCCAAGTGGGAAGCGAACCTACGAGCAGTACTTC
CASSYTPSGKRTYEQYF
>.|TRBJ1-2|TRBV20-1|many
TGCAGTGCTAGATTTTCAGGAGATTCCCCTAACTATGGCTACACCTTC
CSARFSGDSPNYGYTF
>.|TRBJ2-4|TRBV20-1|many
TGCAGTGTAGGGGCAAGCCCTCAGTACTTC
CSVGASPQYF
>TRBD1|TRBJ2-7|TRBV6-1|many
TGTGCCAGCGACCCTCGGACAGGCGCCTACGAGCAGTACTTC
CASDPRTGAYEQYF